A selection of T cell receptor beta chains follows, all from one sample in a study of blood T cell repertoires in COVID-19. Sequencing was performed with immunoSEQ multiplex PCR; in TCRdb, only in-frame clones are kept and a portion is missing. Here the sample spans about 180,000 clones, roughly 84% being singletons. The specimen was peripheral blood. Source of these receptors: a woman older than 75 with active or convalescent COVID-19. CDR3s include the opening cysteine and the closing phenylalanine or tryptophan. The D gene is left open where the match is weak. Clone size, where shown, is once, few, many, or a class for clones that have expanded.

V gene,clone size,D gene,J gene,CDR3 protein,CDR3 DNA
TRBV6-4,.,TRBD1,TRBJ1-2,CAGQRDSRNYGYTF,TGTGCCGGACAAAGGGACAGCCGAAACTATGGCTACACCTTC
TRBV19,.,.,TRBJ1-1,CASSLQVGAAGVEAFF,TGTGCCAGTAGCCTCCAAGTAGGGGCAGCGGGTGTTGAAGCTTTCTTT
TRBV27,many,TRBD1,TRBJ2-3,CASSLWGQLTDTQYF,TGTGCCAGCAGTTTATGGGGACAGCTCACAGATACGCAGTATTTT
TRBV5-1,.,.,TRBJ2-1,CASSSPPLDNEQFF,TGCGCCAGCAGCTCTCCCCCACTAGACAATGAGCAGTTCTTC
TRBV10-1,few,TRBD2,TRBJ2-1,CASSDPGTSSNEQFF,TGCGCCAGCAGTGACCCCGGGACTAGTAGCAATGAGCAGTTCTTC
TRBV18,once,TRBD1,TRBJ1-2,CASSISDRAHGYTF,TGTGCCAGCTCAATTTCCGACAGGGCCCATGGCTACACCTTC
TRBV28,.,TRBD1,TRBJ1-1,CASGTGILEAFF,TGTGCCAGCGGGACAGGGATCCTTGAAGCTTTCTTT
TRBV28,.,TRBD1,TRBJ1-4,CASSKRPGQGYHEKLFF,TGTGCCAGCAGTAAGCGTCCGGGACAGGGTTATCATGAAAAACTGTTTTTT
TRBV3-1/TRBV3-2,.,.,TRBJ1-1,CASSPQLQVTEAFF,TGTGCCAGCAGCCCCCAATTACAGGTCACTGAAGCTTTCTTT
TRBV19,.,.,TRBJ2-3,CASSLLGSTDTQYF,TGTGCCAGTAGTCTGTTGGGCAGCACAGATACGCAGTATTTT
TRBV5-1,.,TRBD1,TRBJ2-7,CASSPGQTYEQYF,TGCGCCAGCAGCCCGGGACAGACCTACGAGCAGTACTTC
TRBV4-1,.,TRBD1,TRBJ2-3,CASSLTGQGAFTDTQYF,TGCGCCAGCAGCCTGACGGGACAGGGGGCTTTCACAGATACGCAGTATTTT
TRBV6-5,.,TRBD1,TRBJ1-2,CASYTGGLGYTF,TGTGCCAGTTACACAGGGGGCCTAGGCTACACCTTC
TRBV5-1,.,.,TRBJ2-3,CASSPSTQGTQYF,TGCGCCAGCAGCCCATCGACCCAGGGTACGCAGTATTTT
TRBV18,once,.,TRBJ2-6,CASSPMSTDLSGANVLTF,TGTGCCAGCTCACCTATGTCCACAGATCTCTCTGGGGCCAACGTCCTGACTTTC
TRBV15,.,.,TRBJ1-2,CATSTKKKGNYGYTF,TGTGCCACCAGCACCAAGAAGAAGGGGAACTATGGCTACACCTTC
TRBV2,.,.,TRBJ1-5,CASAGRTHYQPQHF,TGTGCCAGCGCCGGGAGAACTCATTATCAGCCCCAGCATTTT
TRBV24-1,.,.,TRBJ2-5,CATYGLFQETQYF,TGTGCCACCTACGGACTTTTCCAAGAGACCCAGTACTTC
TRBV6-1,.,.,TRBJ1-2,CASSEQGGGYTF,TGTGCCAGCAGTGAACAGGGTGGGGGCTACACCTTC
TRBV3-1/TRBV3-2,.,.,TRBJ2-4,CASSHEGVAKNIQYF,TGTGCCAGCAGCCATGAGGGGGTAGCCAAAAACATTCAGTACTTC
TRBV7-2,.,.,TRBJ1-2,CASSLLKTVNYGYTF,TGTGCCAGCAGCTTACTAAAGACAGTTAACTATGGCTACACCTTC
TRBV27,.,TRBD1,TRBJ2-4,CASRSMTGGPKNIQYF,TGTGCCAGCAGATCCATGACAGGGGGGCCCAAAAACATTCAGTACTTC
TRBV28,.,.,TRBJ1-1,CASQGYEAFF,TGTGCCAGCCAGGGATATGAAGCTTTCTTT
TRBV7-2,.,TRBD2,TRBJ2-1,CASSSKSRLAGGPTEQFF,TGTGCCAGCAGCTCTAAATCCCGACTAGCGGGAGGGCCAACCGAGCAGTTCTTC
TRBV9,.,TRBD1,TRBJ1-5,CASSRDRENQPQHF,TGTGCCAGCAGCCGGGACAGGGAGAATCAGCCCCAGCATTTT
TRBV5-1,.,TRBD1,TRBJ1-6,CASSSGTGLSPLHF,TGCGCCAGCAGCTCCGGGACAGGGTTGTCACCCCTCCACTTT
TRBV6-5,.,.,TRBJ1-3,CASILNSGNTIYF,TGTGCCAGCATCCTAAACTCTGGAAACACCATATATTTT
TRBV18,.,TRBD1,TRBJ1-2,CASSICIGTVGYTF,TGTGCCAGCTCAATTTGTATAGGGACAGTTGGCTACACCTTC
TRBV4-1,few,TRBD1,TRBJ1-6,CASSQPGGLGSPLHF,TGCGCCAGCAGCCAACCAGGGGGCTTAGGTTCACCCCTCCACTTT
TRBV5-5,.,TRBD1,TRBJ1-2,CASSSGGDYGYTF,TGTGCCAGCAGCTCAGGGGGCGACTATGGCTACACCTTC
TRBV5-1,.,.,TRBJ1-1,CASSQTTGNTEAFF,TGCGCCAGCAGCCAAACGACAGGGAACACTGAAGCTTTCTTT
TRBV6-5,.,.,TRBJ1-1,CASNRGSNTEAFF,TGTGCCAGCAATCGGGGATCGAACACTGAAGCTTTCTTT
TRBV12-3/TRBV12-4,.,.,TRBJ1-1,CASSLQGFVEAFF,TGTGCCAGCAGTTTACAGGGATTTGTTGAAGCTTTCTTT
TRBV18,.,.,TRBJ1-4,CASSPIGSSTNEKLFF,TGTGCCAGCTCACCCATTGGTTCGAGCACTAATGAAAAACTGTTTTTT
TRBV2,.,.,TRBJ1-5,CASSPGTSQPQHF,TGTGCCAGCAGCCCCGGGACAAGTCAGCCCCAGCATTTT
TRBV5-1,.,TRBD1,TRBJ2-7,CASSFGQGPLEQYF,TGCGCCAGCAGCTTTGGACAGGGGCCCCTCGAGCAGTACTTC
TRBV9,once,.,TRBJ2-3,CASSPRGLTSTDTQYF,TGTGCCAGCAGCCCAAGGGGCCTTACTAGCACAGATACGCAGTATTTT
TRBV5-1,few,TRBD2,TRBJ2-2,CASSLTTSGSTGELFF,TGCGCCAGCAGCTTGACTACTAGCGGGAGTACCGGGGAGCTGTTTTTT
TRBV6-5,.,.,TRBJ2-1,CASSYGGSKGGEQFF,TGTGCCAGCAGTTACGGCGGGAGTAAAGGGGGTGAGCAGTTCTTC
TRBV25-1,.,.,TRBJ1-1,CASTQSGQNTEAFF,TGTGCCAGCACTCAATCGGGACAGAACACTGAAGCTTTCTTT
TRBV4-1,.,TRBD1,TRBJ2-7,CASSQGGTGGEQYF,TGCGCCAGCAGCCAAGGCGGGACAGGCGGGGAGCAGTACTTC
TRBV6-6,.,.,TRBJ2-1,CASSYSEASYNEQFF,TGTGCCAGCAGTTACTCGGAGGCCTCCTACAATGAGCAGTTCTTC